This T cell receptor beta chain was recorded in a study of blood T cells in healthy people across ages. The V end lost 2 bases, the J end lost 13 bases, and 21 bases lay between the germline ends. The CDR3 has 15 residues. Per the germline V gene, CDR1 is LGHDT and CDR2 is YNNKEL (reference sequence). Primers used in a second PCR of about 6 to 11 cycles were a sample-barcoded 5' primer and a J-beta primer mix. TCRdb itself ran the 5' RACE reads through MiXCR, one entry per CDR3 protein. The top ten hold nearly 20% of the sample, which has about 770,000 distinct CDR3 sequences, approximately 48% seen once.

The chain has TRBV3-1 and TRBJ2-1; D is tentatively TRBD1 or TRBD2 (5 bases each). Sequences were obtained from blood. The source is a man in his fifties or sixties in good health. Here the CDR3 reads CASSQPRDGKETQFF. CDR3 DNA sequence: TGTGCCAGCAGCCAACCAAGGGACGGGAAAGAGACCCAGTTCTTC.